The 5 T cell receptor beta chains presented below share a single source sample, sequenced in a study of cytomegalovirus exposure and HLA in healthy donors. 60 Vbeta and 13 Jbeta primers were used in PCR. Clones were read by immunoSEQ multiplex PCR, and TCRdb kept only the in-frame ones, dropping some. In the table there are under 150,000 clones, 65% to 85% of which are singletons. The sequencing input was PBMCs. These receptors were taken from a woman in her twenties or thirties in good health and CMV-seropositive.

The rearrangement links TRBV7-9 to TRBJ1-2; D not certain. Germline V CDR1 and CDR2: SEHNR, FQNEAQ (reference sequence). V was shortened by 5 bases and J by 6 bases, with 16 bases between the two germline ends. The CDR3 consists of 14 residues. In DNA, the CDR3 is TGTGCCAGCAGCCTCACTCCGCGGAGGGATGGCTACACCTTC. Its protein is CASSLTPRRDGYTF.

The chain is built from TRBV9 and TRBJ2-1, with 11 bases that match TRBD2. V shed 2 bases, J shed 2 bases, and the junction held 9 bases outside the gene matches. The CDR3 has 18 amino acids. The germline CDR1 and CDR2 sequences are SGDLS and YYNGEE. DNA of the CDR3: TGTGCCAGCAGCGTCTCCGGGTTAGCGGGAGGGACCTACAATGAGCAGTTCTTC. This translates into CASSVSGLAGGTYNEQFF. Based on the CDR3 plus reference TRBV9 and TRBJ2-1, the full variable domain is DSGVTQTPKHLITATGQRVTLRCSPRSGDLSVYWYQQSLDQGLQFLIQYYNGEERAKGNILERFSAQQFPDLHSELNLSSLELGDSALYFCASSVSGLAGGTYNEQFFGPGTRLTVL.

The CDR3 loop reads CASRDGLGSGNTIYF. CDR3 nucleotide sequence: TGTGCCAGCAGGGATGGGCTTGGCTCTGGAAACACCATATATTTT. This rearrangement joins TRBV6-5 to TRBJ1-3; D call uncertain. V lost 6 bases to trimming and J lost 0 bases, with 12 bases between them. This CDR3 contains 15 residues. The germline V gene has CDR1 MNHEY and CDR2 SVGAGI.

The rearrangement links TRBV7-9 to TRBJ1-5, with no clear D. Germline V CDR1 and CDR2: SEHNR, FQNEAQ (reference sequence). Between the trimmed V and J ends, which lost 1 base and 3 bases, there was a span of 7 bases. The CDR3 length is 14 residues. CDR3 protein: CASSLDSVNQPQHF. The CDR3 DNA is TGTGCCAGCAGCTTAGATTCCGTCAATCAGCCCCAGCATTTT.

The J gene is TRBJ2-7, the V gene TRBV27, with 7 bases lining up with TRBD2. V lost 5 bases and J lost 0; bases outside the gene matches: 4. From germline, CDR1 is MNHEY and CDR2 SMNVEV (reference sequence). CDR3 size: 14 residues. In nucleotides, the CDR3 is TGTGCCAGCAGTGCGGGAGCGAGCTCCTACGAGCAGTACTTC. It is translated as CASSAGASSYEQYF.